This TCR beta chain was retrieved from a study of cytomegalovirus exposure and HLA in healthy donors. Regarding the study as a whole: Cytomegalovirus status was reportedly diagnosed by the classifier with high specificity and sensitivity. CMV antigen specificity of a few CMV-associated chains was confirmed in vitro.

Here immunoSEQ multiplex PCR was the method, and the copy in TCRdb shows in-frame clones only, minus some. Here the sample spans under 250,000 clones, roughly 91% being singletons. A word on this clone: Its antigen is not identified.

Germline CDR1 reads GTSNPN; CDR2 reads SVGIG (reference sequence). The junction had 18 bases not matched to a gene; V was cut back by 2 bases and J by 7 bases. The CDR3 consists of 17 residues. This chain uses TRBV30 with TRBJ2-3; 7 positions match TRBD2. Sequencing was carried out using PBMCs. The origin of this receptor is a woman aged 18-29 years in good health and CMV-seropositive. CDR3 sequence: CAWSLDFSSGRANTQYF. In DNA form, the CDR3 reads TGTGCCTGGAGTCTCGACTTTTCTAGCGGACGCGCAAATACGCAGTATTTT.